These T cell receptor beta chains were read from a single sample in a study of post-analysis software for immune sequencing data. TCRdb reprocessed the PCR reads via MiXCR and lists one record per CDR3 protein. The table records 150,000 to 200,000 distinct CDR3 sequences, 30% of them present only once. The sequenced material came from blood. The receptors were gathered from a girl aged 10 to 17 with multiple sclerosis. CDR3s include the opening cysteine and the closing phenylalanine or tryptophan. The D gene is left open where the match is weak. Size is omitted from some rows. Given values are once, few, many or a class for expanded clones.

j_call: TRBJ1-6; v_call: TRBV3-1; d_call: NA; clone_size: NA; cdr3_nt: TGTGCCAGCAGCGATCAAGGCGGGGGGAATTCACCCCCCCACTTT; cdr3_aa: CASSDQGGGNSPPHF
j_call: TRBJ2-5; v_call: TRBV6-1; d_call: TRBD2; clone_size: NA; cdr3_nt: TGTGCCAGCAGTCGACTAGCGGGAGCTCCGGAGACCCAGTACTTC; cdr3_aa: CASSRLAGAPETQYF
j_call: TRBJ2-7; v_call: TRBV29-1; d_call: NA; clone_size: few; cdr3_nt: TGCAGCGTTGCCGGAGTTGGGTACGAGCAGTACTTC; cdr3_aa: CSVAGVGYEQYF
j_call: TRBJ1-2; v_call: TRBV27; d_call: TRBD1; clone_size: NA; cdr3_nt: TGTGCCAGCAGAGCGGGGACAGGGGGTTCTGGCTACACCTTC; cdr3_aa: CASRAGTGGSGYTF
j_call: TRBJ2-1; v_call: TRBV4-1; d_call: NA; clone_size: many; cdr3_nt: TGCGCCAGCAGCCAAGTCGGTAAGGCCACCTACAATGAGCAGTTCTTC; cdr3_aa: CASSQVGKATYNEQFF
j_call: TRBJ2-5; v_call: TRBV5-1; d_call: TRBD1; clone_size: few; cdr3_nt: TGCGCCAGCAGGGGACAGACAGGGGACCAAGAGACCCAGTACTTC; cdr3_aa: CASRGQTGDQETQYF
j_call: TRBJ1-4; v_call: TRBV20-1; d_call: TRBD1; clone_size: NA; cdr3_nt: TGCAGTGCTAGGGAATCGACAGGGGGAGAAAAACTGTTTTTT; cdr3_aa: CSARESTGGEKLFF
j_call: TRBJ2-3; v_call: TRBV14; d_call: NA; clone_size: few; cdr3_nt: TGTGCCAGCAGCCAGGCCGTAAGCACAGATACGCAGTATTTT; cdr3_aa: CASSQAVSTDTQYF
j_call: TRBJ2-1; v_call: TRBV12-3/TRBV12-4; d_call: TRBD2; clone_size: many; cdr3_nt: TGTGCCAGCAAACCGGGACTAGCAGCCAATGAGCAGTTCTTC; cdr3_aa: CASKPGLAANEQFF
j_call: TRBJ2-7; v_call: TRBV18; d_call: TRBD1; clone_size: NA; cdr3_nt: TGTGCCAGCTCACCACAGAGGACAGGGGAATTTGCCGAGCAGTACTTC; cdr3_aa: CASSPQRTGEFAEQYF
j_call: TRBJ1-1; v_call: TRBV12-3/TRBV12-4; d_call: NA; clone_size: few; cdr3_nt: TGTGCCAGCAGCTGGACACCCACTGAAGCTTTCTTT; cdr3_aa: CASSWTPTEAFF
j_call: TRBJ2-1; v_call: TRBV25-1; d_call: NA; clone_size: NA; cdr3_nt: TGTGCCAGCAGTTATCCGGATAGCTCCTGCAATGAGCAGTTCTTC; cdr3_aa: CASSYPDSSCNEQFF
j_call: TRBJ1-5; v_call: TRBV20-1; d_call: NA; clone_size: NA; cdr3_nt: TGCAGTGCTAGAGATATGGTGACGGCGGGATTGCCCCAGCATTTT; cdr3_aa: CSARDMVTAGLPQHF
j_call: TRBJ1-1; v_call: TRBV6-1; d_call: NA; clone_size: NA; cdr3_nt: TGTGCCAGCAGTTTCGACAGTCGAGGGGCTTTCTTT; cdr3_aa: CASSFDSRGAFF
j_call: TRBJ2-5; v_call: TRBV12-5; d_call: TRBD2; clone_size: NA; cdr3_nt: TGTGCTAGTGGCGCTCCCGGGACTAGCTATGAGACCCAGTACTTC; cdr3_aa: CASGAPGTSYETQYF
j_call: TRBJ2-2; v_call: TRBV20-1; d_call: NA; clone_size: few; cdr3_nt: TGCAGTGCTAGAATTAGCGGGGAGCTGTTTTTT; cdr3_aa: CSARISGELFF
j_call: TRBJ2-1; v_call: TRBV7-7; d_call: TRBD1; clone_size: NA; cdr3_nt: TGTGCTAGCAGCTTCGGACAGGGGGCCTACAATGAGCAGTTCTTC; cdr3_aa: CASSFGQGAYNEQFF
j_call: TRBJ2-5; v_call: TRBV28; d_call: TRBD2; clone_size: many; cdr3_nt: TGTGCCAGCAGTCCGGGACTAGCGGGAGTTGAGACCCAGTACTTC; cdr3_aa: CASSPGLAGVETQYF
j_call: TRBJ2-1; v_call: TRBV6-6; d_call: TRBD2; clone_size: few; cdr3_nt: TGTGCCAGCAGTTACTCGTACATAGCGGGCGGCAATGAGCAGTTCTTC; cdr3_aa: CASSYSYIAGGNEQFF
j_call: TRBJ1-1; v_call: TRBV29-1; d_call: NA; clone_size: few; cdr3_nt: TGCAGCTCCCAGGGGTCTTCGAACACTGAAGCTTTCTTT; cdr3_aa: CSSQGSSNTEAFF
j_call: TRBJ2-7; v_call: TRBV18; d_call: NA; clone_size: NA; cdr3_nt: TGTGCCAGCTCACCAACCCTAGCCGCTAGCTACGAGCAGTACTTC; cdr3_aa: CASSPTLAASYEQYF
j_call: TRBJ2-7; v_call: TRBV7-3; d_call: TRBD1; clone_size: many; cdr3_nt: TGTGCCAGCAGCTTACTTATATGGGACAGGGACTCCTACGAGCAGTACTTC; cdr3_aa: CASSLLIWDRDSYEQYF
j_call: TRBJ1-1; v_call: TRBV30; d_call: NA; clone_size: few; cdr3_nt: TGTGCCTGGAGTAAGGGGAGGGCTAGAACTGAAGCTTTCTTT; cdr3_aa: CAWSKGRARTEAFF
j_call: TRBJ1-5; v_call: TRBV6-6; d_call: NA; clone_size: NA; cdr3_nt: TGTGCCAGCAAACAGATTATGAATCAGCCCCAGCATTTT; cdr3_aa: CASKQIMNQPQHF
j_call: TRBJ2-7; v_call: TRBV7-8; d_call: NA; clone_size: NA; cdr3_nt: TGTGCCTGCAGCTTTTCCCGGGACGGCCCCTACGAGCAGTACTTC; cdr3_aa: CACSFSRDGPYEQYF
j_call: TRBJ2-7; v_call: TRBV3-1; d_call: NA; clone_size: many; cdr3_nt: TGTGCCAGCAGCCAAGCTTCAGGATATGGCGAGCAGTACTTC; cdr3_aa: CASSQASGYGEQYF
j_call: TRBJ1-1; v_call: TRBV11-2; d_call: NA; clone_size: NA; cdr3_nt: TGTGCCAGCACCCCCTCGAGTCGGGGAGCTTTCTTT; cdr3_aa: CASTPSSRGAFF
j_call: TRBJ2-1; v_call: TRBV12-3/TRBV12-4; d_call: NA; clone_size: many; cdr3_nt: TGTGCCAGCCACCAAGAAAGCTCCTACAATGAGCAGTTCTTC; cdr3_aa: CASHQESSYNEQFF
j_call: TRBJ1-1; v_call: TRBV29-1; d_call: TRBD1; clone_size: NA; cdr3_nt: TGCAGCGCCGGCTCCTGGACAGGGACCATGGACACTGAAGCTTTCTTT; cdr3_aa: CSAGSWTGTMDTEAFF
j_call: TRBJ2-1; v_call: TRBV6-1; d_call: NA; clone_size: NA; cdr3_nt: TGTGCCAGCAGTGAACGGTTTGCTGCCGGGGAGCAGTTCTTC; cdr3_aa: CASSERFAAGEQFF
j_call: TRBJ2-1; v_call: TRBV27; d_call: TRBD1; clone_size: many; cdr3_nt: TGTGCCAGCAGCCCTACAGCCGGGACAGTGAACAATGAGCAGTTCTTC; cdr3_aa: CASSPTAGTVNNEQFF
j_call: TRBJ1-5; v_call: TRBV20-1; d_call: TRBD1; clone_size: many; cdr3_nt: TGCAGTGCTACCGGGACAGGGGGCTATCAGCCCCAGCATTTT; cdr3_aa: CSATGTGGYQPQHF
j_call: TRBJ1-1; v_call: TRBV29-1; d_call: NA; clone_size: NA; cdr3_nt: TGCAGCGTTCATTCCTTTCGGAGGGAGGAGAACACTGAAGCTTTCTTT; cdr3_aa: CSVHSFRREENTEAFF
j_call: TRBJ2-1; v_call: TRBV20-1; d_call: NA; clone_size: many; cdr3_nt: TGCAGTGCAGCAGCTCGGGATGAGCAGTTCTTC; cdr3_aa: CSAAARDEQFF
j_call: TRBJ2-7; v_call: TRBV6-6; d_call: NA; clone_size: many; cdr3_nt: TGTGCCAGCGGGAGAGTCAACGAGCAGTACTTC; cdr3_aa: CASGRVNEQYF
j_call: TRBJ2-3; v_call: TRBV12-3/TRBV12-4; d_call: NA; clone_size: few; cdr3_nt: TGTGCCAGCAGTTTAGCTCTGGGCCCGGGTACGCAGTATTTT; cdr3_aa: CASSLALGPGTQYF
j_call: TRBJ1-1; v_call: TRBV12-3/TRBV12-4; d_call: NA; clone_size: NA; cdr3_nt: TGTGCCAGCAGTTTAGACCTGGGGGGGACTGAAGCTTTCTTT; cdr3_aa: CASSLDLGGTEAFF
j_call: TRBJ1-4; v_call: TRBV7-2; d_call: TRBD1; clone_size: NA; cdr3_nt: TGTGCCAGCAACGCCGGGACAGTCGGTGAAAAACTGTTTTTT; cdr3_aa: CASNAGTVGEKLFF
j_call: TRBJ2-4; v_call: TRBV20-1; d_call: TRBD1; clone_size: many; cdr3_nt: TGCAGTGCTTCCGGGACAGAGTCCTTAGCCAAAAACATTCAGTACTTC; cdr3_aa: CSASGTESLAKNIQYF
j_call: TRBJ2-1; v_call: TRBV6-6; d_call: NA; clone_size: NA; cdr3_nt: TGTGCCAGCAGTCAGGGGTGGGGCTCCTACAATGAGCAGTTCTTC; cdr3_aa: CASSQGWGSYNEQFF
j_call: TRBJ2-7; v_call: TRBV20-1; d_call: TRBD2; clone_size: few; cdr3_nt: TGCAGTGCTAGTAGCCAAGAGACTAGCGGCTCCTACGAGCAGTACTTC; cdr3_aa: CSASSQETSGSYEQYF
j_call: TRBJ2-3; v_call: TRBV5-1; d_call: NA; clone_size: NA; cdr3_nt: TGCGCCAGCAGCTCTGGACAGACCACAGATACGCAGTATTTT; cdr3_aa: CASSSGQTTDTQYF
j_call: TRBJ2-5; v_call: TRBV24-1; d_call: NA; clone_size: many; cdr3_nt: TGTGCCACCAGTGGACAGGGTCGGGGGGAGACCCAGTACTTC; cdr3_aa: CATSGQGRGETQYF
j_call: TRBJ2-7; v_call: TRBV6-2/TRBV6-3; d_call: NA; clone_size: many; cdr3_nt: TGTGCCAGCAGTTCAAACAGCATCTACGAGCAGTACTTC; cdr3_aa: CASSSNSIYEQYF
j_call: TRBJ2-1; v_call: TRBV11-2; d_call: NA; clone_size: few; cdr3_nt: TGTGCCAGCAGCTTATATCCGGGCCCGCACTACAATGAGCAGTTCTTC; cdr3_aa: CASSLYPGPHYNEQFF
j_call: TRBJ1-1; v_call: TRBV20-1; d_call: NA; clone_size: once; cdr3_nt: TGCAGTGCTAGTCCGGGAGGGAACACTGAAGCTTTCTTT; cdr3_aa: CSASPGGNTEAFF
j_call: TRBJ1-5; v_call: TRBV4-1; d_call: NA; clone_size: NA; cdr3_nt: TGCGCCAGCAGCCACCTCAGAAATCAGCCCCAGCATTTT; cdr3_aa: CASSHLRNQPQHF
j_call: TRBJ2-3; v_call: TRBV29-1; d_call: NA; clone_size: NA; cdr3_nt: TGCAGCGTTGAAGGGGCAAGCACAGATACGCAGTATTTT; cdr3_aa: CSVEGASTDTQYF
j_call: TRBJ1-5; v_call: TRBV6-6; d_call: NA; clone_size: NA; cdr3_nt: TGTGCCAGCAGTTACCCCCCGGTGGGTTTGAGCAATCAGCCCCAGCATTTT; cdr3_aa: CASSYPPVGLSNQPQHF
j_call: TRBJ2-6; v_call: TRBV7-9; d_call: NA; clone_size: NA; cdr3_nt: TGTGCCAGCAGCTTTGGCCAGGCGAGATCTGGGGCCAACGTCCTGACTTTC; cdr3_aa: CASSFGQARSGANVLTF
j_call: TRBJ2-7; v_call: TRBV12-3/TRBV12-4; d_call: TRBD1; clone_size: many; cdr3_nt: TGTGCCAGCAGTTTAGTCGGGACAGGGCCGTCCTACGAGCAGTACTTC; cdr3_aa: CASSLVGTGPSYEQYF
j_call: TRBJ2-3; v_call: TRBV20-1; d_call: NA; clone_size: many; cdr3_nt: TGCAGTGCCCGCACAGATACGCAGTATTTT; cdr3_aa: CSARTDTQYF